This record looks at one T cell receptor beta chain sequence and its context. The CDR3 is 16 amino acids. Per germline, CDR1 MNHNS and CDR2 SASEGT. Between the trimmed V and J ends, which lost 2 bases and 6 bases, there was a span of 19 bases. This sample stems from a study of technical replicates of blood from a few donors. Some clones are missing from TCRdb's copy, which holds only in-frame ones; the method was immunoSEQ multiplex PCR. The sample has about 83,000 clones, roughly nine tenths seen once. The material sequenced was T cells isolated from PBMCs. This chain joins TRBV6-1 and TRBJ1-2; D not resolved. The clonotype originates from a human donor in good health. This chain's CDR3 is CASSEKVIGAVNGYTF. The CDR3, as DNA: TGTGCCAGCAGTGAAAAGGTCATCGGAGCGGTAAATGGCTACACCTTC.